The entry below gives a single T cell receptor beta chain sequence along with its context. This sample was included in a study of cytomegalovirus exposure and HLA in healthy donors. The PCR employed 60 Vbeta primers together with 13 Jbeta primers. Only in-frame clones appear in the TCRdb table, and some are missing; sequencing was by immunoSEQ multiplex PCR. The repertoire holds tens of thousands of clones, about three quarters seen once, with 4.6% in the top ten. From germline, CDR1 is SGHNT and CDR2 YENEEA. The CDR3 covers 15 residues. The V and J ends lost 4 bases and 7 bases, in that order; junction bases with no gene match: 4.

Sequencing used PBMCs. The TCR was taken from a woman in her thirties or forties in good health and CMV-seropositive. The rearrangement uses TRBV11-3 and TRBJ2-1; TRBD2 agrees at 13 bases. Written as DNA, the CDR3 is TGTGCCAGCAGCTCCCCGGGACTAGCGGGGAATGAGCAGTTCTTC. Encoded protein: CASSSPGLAGNEQFF.